This T cell receptor beta chain was identified in a study of vaccination effects on CD4 cells after COVID-19. In the study overall: Expansion of antigen-specific CD4+ T cells with viral peptide pools was carried out by the ViraFEST assay before sequencing.

The method was immunoSEQ multiplex PCR; TCRdb's version includes in-frame clones alone and lacks a portion of them. In the table there are 45,000 to 60,000 clones, around 76% of which are singletons. Concerning this clone: Its target is not known.

Study-level findings and limits: In the late period after vaccination, infection- and vaccine-induced clones contracted markedly.

With approximately 9 days of culture completed, CD4+ T cells were isolated. The person acquired a PCR-confirmed SARS-CoV-2 infection between March and December 2020. The authors exchanged half the medium for IL-2 medium on days 3 and 7. The CDR3 runs 12 residues. The ends were cut back, 4 bases at V and 8 bases at J, with 10 bases in the middle. Per the germline V gene, CDR1 is SGDLS and CDR2 is YYNGEE. The starting material was CD4+ T cells from PBMCs cultured without peptide, obtained before COVID-19 vaccination. The chain couples TRBV9 to TRBJ2-1; D remains ambiguous. The sequence was collected from a human donor who had a prior SARS-CoV-2 infection. The CDR3 loop reads CASSPRGYEQFF. CDR3 sequence (DNA): TGTGCCAGCAGCCCTCGAGGCTATGAGCAGTTCTTC.